This TCR beta chain is drawn from a study of T cell responses to AZD1222 COVID-19 vaccine. Whole-study results and caveats: Possibly, clonal diversity was underestimated; donors were largely white British and included more females.

As concerns this clone: Its antigen remains unidentified.

Some clones are missing from TCRdb's copy, which holds only in-frame ones; the method was immunoSEQ multiplex PCR. The sample records about 120,000 clones, roughly 88% being singletons. From germline, CDR1 is SGHDT and CDR2 YYEEEE. With 4 bases removed from V and 3 bases from J, the gap between germline ends came to 13 bases. The CDR3 loop spans 14 amino acids. The chain combines TRBV5-6 with TRBJ1-2; D perhaps matches TRBD1 (5 bases). The clonotype originates from an adult in good health. The sample here was peripheral blood, taken on day 0 of MenACWY control vaccination. CDR3 protein: CASSTGSVYYGYTF. As DNA, the CDR3 is TGTGCCAGCAGCACAGGATCAGTGTACTATGGCTACACCTTC.